This TCR beta chain was captured in a study of blood T cell repertoires in COVID-19. The repertoire was sequenced with immunoSEQ multiplex PCR; TCRdb's copy has only in-frame clones and lacks some. The table includes about 310,000 clones, around nine tenths detected once. This clone was detected once. Trimming stripped 0 bases from V and 10 bases from J, with 13 bases between. Germline V gene sequence: CDR1 SGHTA, CDR2 FQGTGA. The CDR3 length is 13 residues. The receptor was derived from a man between 65 and 79 years old with acute or convalescent COVID-19. This chain connects TRBV7-3 to TRBJ2-7, with D possibly TRBD2 on 5 matching bases. Sequencing was done on a sample of peripheral blood. CDR3: CASSLTSGSNQYF. CDR3 nucleotides: TGTGCCAGCAGCTTAACGTCGGGGTCGAACCAGTACTTC.